The 13 T cell receptor beta chains given below trace back to one sample, sequenced in a study of monozygotic twins with inflammatory bowel disease (dated by TCRdb to the late 2010s). Library creation used 5' RACE. TCRdb shows the sequencer as Illumina HiSeq 2500. After the reads were reprocessed by TCRdb, one entry was made per CDR3 protein sequence, with no DNA. The table for this sample lists fewer than 550,000 distinct CDR3 sequences. The leading ten clones occupy 2% to 3% of the sample. Sequencing used blood. Receptors were obtained from a human donor with ulcerative colitis or Crohn's disease, or a healthy co-twin of an affected twin (not recorded which).

The gene calls are TRBV4-1 and TRBJ1-2; without DNA, the TCRdb call of TRBD1 cannot be checked. The CDR3 extends over 15 amino acids. Germline V gene sequence: CDR1 MGHRA, CDR2 YSYEKL. The CDR3 is CASSQESGAFYGYTF.

This chain connects TRBV7-6 to TRBJ1-2. Germline V gene sequence: CDR1 SGHVS, CDR2 FNYEAQ. This CDR3 region has 13 residues. This CDR3 reads CASSLSTNYGYTF.

The gene calls are TRBV7-9 and TRBJ1-2; TCRdb's D call of TRBD1 is untestable without DNA. The CDR3 contains 15 residues. Looked up from germline, CDR1 is SEHNR and CDR2 is FQNEAQ (reference sequence). CDR3: CASSTRGQGRYGYTF.

V gene TRBV29-1 combines with J gene TRBJ1-4; TCRdb picks TRBD1, but there is no DNA to check that call. This CDR3 comprises 13 residues. Germline V gene sequence: CDR1 SQVTM, CDR2 ANQGSEA. The CDR3 region is CSATQGTNEKLFF.

This rearrangement joins TRBV7-9 to TRBJ2-7; TCRdb designates TRBD2, a call that cannot be tested without DNA. The CDR3 is 15 amino acids. The V gene's germline CDR1 is SEHNR and CDR2 FQNEAQ (reference sequence). CDR3 residues: CASSFILAGAYEQYF.

The chain has TRBV11-2 and TRBJ2-5; TCRdb indicates TRBD2, and absent DNA this call remains unverified. CDR3 size: 15 residues. The germline V gene has CDR1 SGHAT and CDR2 FQNNGV. The CDR3 region is CASSLDGTSFETQYF.

The J gene is TRBJ2-2, the V gene TRBV11-3; the TCRdb D gene call, TRBD2, has no DNA to confirm it. Germline CDR1 SGHNT, CDR2 YENEEA. The CDR3 has 14 residues. The chain's CDR3 is CASRRERNTGELFF.

This sequence joins TRBV2 and TRBJ1-6; with no DNA, the TCRdb D assignment of TRBD1 cannot be verified. The CDR3 length is 14 residues. The germline gives CDR1 SNHLY, CDR2 FYNNEI. This chain's CDR3 is CASSERDRGSPLHF.

The chain joins TRBV3-1 to TRBJ2-2. The CDR3 runs 15 residues. Germline CDR1 and CDR2: LGHDT and YNNKEL (reference sequence). The CDR3 spells CASSQGSANTGELFF.

The chain recombines TRBV15 with TRBJ2-7; with no DNA, the TCRdb D assignment of TRBD2 cannot be verified. Germline lookup yields CDR1 LNHNV and CDR2 YYDKDF (reference sequence). This CDR3 is built from 17 residues. CDR3 in amino acids: CATSRVKGGSYSYEQYF.

J is TRBJ1-1 and V is TRBV2. The CDR3 has 14 amino acids. CDR1 and CDR2 (germline): SNHLY, FYNNEI. This CDR3 reads CASSARTANTEAFF.

The rearrangement joins TRBV5-4 to TRBJ2-1; the D call from TCRdb, TRBD1, cannot be confirmed without DNA. Germline V gene sequence: CDR1 SGHNT, CDR2 YYREEE (reference sequence). This CDR3 is 13 amino acids long. This CDR3 is CASSSPLWTEQFF.

The rearrangement joins TRBV11-2 to TRBJ2-1; no DNA is available, so the TRBD2 call from TCRdb remains unchecked. Looked up from germline, CDR1 is SGHAT and CDR2 is FQNNGV. CDR3 length equals 15 residues. The chain's CDR3 is CASSFSSGAANEQFF. Based on the CDR3 plus reference TRBV11-2 and TRBJ2-1, the full variable domain is EAGVAQSPRYKIIEKRQSVAFWCNPISGHATLYWYQQILGQGPKLLIQFQNNGVVDDSQLPKDRFSAERLKGVDSTLKIQPAKLEDSAVYLCASSFSSGAANEQFFGPGTRLTVL.